The rows below give T cell receptor beta chains drawn from one sample of a study of shared clonotypes between healthy human individuals. Sequenced by immunoSEQ multiplex PCR; TCRdb stores in-frame clones only, minus some. This table has about a million clones, 60% to 85% appearing once. The sample taken for sequencing was memory CD4+ T cells from PBMCs. These TCRs come from a man aged 18 to 29 in good health. Some clones in this sample may be carry-over from other donors' samples. CDR3s include the opening cysteine and the closing phenylalanine or tryptophan. A D gene is named only where the DNA matches it firmly. The size field is filled for only some rows; it gives once, few, many or a size class.

J | size | V | D | CDR3 | DNA
TRBJ2-5 | . | TRBV5-4 | . | CASSSKDRPETQYF | TGTGCCAGCAGCTCGAAAGACCGCCCGGAGACCCAGTACTTC
TRBJ1-2 | . | TRBV28 | . | CASSLVGGAGGYTF | TGTGCCAGCAGTTTGGTCGGTGGGGCGGGTGGCTACACCTTC
TRBJ1-6 | once | TRBV19 | . | CASSIEWRPNNSPLHF | TGTGCCAGTAGTATCGAATGGCGGCCGAATAATTCACCCCTCCACTTT
TRBJ2-7 | . | TRBV11-1 | . | CASSPRRVTYEQYF | TGTGCCAGCAGTCCCCGGAGGGTAACCTACGAGCAGTACTTC
TRBJ2-3 | . | TRBV6-1 | TRBD2 | CASTRQRETTDTQYF | TGTGCCAGCACCCGTCAGCGGGAAACCACAGATACGCAGTATTTT
TRBJ1-1 | . | TRBV19 | TRBD1 | CASRTGGGGTNTEAFF | TGTGCCAGTCGGACAGGGGGCGGTGGCACGAACACTGAAGCTTTCTTT
TRBJ2-7 | . | TRBV7-2 | TRBD1 | CASSRTGVSYEQYF | TGTGCCAGCAGTCGGACAGGGGTCTCCTACGAGCAGTACTTC
TRBJ1-2 | . | TRBV28 | . | CASRNGWIGSSYGYTF | TGTGCCAGCCGGAATGGTTGGATAGGCAGTTCCTATGGCTACACCTTC
TRBJ2-1 | . | TRBV1 | . | CTSSPLTSPPFRDEQFF | TGCACCAGCAGCCCCCTGACTAGTCCGCCTTTTCGCGATGAGCAGTTCTTC
TRBJ2-1 | . | TRBV4-1 | TRBD2 | CASSPRLADEQFF | TGCGCCAGCAGCCCCAGACTAGCCGATGAGCAGTTCTTC
TRBJ2-4 | . | TRBV19 | TRBD1 | CASSRGQGSPKNIQYF | TGTGCCAGTAGCCGGGGACAGGGATCTCCCAAAAACATTCAGTACTTC
TRBJ1-4 | . | TRBV28 | . | CASSGRDLDEKLFF | TGTGCCAGCAGTGGCCGGGACTTAGATGAAAAACTGTTTTTT
TRBJ2-2 | . | TRBV21-1 | . | CASSIPLTRQQGHTNTGELFF | TGTGCCAGCAGCATACCCCTAACCCGACAACAGGGCCATACGAACACCGGGGAGCTGTTTTTT
TRBJ1-1 | few | TRBV30 | . | CAWDGMANTEAFF | TGTGCCTGGGACGGTATGGCGAACACTGAAGCTTTCTTT
TRBJ2-5 | . | TRBV21-1 | . | CASSVTSYRGQETQYF | TGTGCCAGCAGCGTAACGAGTTACCGGGGCCAAGAGACCCAGTACTTC
TRBJ2-5 | . | TRBV11-2 | . | CASSLEGGDQETQYF | TGTGCCAGCAGCTTAGAGGGGGGAGACCAAGAGACCCAGTACTTC
TRBJ2-5 | once | TRBV11-3 | TRBD2 | CASSPGLAVSETQYF | TGTGCCAGCAGCCCCGGACTAGCGGTTTCAGAGACCCAGTACTTC
TRBJ2-7 | . | TRBV5-1 | TRBD2 | CASSLEASGNYEQYF | TGCGCCAGCAGCTTGGAGGCTAGCGGCAACTACGAGCAGTACTTC
TRBJ2-7 | once | TRBV5-8 | TRBD1 | CASSSNPGTGKYEQYF | TGTGCCAGCAGCTCAAATCCCGGGACAGGGAAATACGAGCAGTACTTC
TRBJ2-6 | . | TRBV5-1 | . | CASRARTASGANVLTF | TGCGCCAGCAGAGCGCGAACAGCCTCTGGGGCCAACGTCCTGACTTTC
TRBJ2-2 | . | TRBV5-6 | TRBD2 | CASNYGGTSAAGELFF | TGTGCCAGCAACTATGGAGGGACTAGCGCTGCCGGGGAGCTGTTTTTT
TRBJ2-7 | few | TRBV23-1 | . | CASSRRGPPYEQYF | TGCGCCAGCAGTCGCCGGGGGCCACCCTACGAGCAGTACTTC
TRBJ2-1 | . | TRBV20-1 | . | CSAPNNEQFF | TGCAGTGCTCCTAACAATGAGCAGTTCTTC
TRBJ2-7 | . | TRBV14 | TRBD2 | CASSPQRGRSVYEQYF | TGTGCCAGCAGCCCTCAGCGGGGGAGAAGCGTTTACGAGCAGTACTTC
TRBJ2-7 | few | TRBV6-1 | . | CASGLSNGAFYEQYF | TGTGCCAGCGGGTTATCTAACGGCGCCTTCTACGAGCAGTACTTC
TRBJ2-7 | . | TRBV5-1 | TRBD2 | CASNSLAGTYEQYF | TGCGCCAGCAACTCGTTAGCGGGTACCTACGAGCAGTACTTC
TRBJ1-5 | few | TRBV28 | . | CASRPGRLGVSNQPQHF | TGTGCCAGCAGACCAGGGAGGCTGGGGGTAAGCAATCAGCCCCAGCATTTT
TRBJ2-5 | many | TRBV28 | . | CASSLGSQETQYF | TGTGCCAGCAGTTTGGGTTCCCAAGAGACCCAGTACTTC
TRBJ1-4 | few | TRBV7-9 | . | CASSLARDAGGTNEKLFF | TGTGCCAGCAGCTTAGCCCGGGACGCCGGGGGCACTAATGAAAAACTGTTTTTT
TRBJ1-3 | . | TRBV29-1 | . | CSIQGNLGNTIYF | TGCAGCATACAGGGTAACCTGGGAAACACCATATATTTT